Included here is one T cell receptor beta chain sequence, with context. The target antigen is unknown. This record belongs to a study of OX40 agonist ivuxolimab in advanced cancers. Overall study results and limits: Some of the lowest clonal expansion was seen in partial responders at 0.1-3.0 mg/kg.

CDR3 length: 14 residues. V gave up 0 bases and J gave up 7 bases; unmatched junction bases: 5. Per germline, CDR1 KGHSH and CDR2 LQKENI. Clones were sequenced by immunoSEQ multiplex PCR, and TCRdb holds only the in-frame ones, with some missing. The sample consists of about 48,000 clones, roughly 80% of them appearing once. The material was CD4+ or CD8+ T cells sorted from blood, obtained in a trial of the OX40 agonist ivuxolimab. This TCR derives from an adult with an advanced solid tumor such as melanoma, head and neck, liver or kidney cancer. V is TRBV18 and J is TRBJ2-7, with 8 nucleotides matching TRBD2. This chain's CDR3 is CASSPPAGVGEQYF. The CDR3 nucleotides are TGTGCCAGCTCACCACCAGCGGGAGTAGGGGAGCAGTACTTC.